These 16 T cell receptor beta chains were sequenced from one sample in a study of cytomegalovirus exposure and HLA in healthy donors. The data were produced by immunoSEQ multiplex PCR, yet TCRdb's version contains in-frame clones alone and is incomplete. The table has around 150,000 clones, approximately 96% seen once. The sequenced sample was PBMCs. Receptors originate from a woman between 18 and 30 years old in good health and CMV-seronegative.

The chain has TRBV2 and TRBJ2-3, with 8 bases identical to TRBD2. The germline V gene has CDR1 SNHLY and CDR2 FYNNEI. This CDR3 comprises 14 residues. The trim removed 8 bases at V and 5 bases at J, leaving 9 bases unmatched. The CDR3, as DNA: TGTGCCAGCCGGGGGGGCCCGTTAAAAGATACGCAGTATTTT. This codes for CASRGGPLKDTQYF.

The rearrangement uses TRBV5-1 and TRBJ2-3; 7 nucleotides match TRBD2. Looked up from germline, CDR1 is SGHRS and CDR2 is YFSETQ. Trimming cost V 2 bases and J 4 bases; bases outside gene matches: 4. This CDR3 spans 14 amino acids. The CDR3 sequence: CASSFGLEADTQYF. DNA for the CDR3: TGCGCCAGCAGCTTTGGACTAGAGGCAGATACGCAGTATTTT.

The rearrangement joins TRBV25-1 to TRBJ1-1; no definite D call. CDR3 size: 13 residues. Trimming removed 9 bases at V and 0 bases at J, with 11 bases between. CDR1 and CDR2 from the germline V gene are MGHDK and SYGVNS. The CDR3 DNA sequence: TGTGCCAGGACGGGGTTCATGAACACTGAAGCTTTCTTT. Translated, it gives CARTGFMNTEAFF.

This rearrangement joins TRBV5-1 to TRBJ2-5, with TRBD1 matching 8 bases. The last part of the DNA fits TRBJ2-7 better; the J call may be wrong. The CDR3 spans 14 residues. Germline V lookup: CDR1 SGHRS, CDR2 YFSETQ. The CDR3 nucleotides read TGCGCCAGCAGCAGGACAGGGCCTGTGGGCGAGCAGTACTTC. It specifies CASSRTGPVGEQYF.

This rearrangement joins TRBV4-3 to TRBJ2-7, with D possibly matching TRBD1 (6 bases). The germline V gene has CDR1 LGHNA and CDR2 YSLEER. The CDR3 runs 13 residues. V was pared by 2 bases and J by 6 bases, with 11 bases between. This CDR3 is CASSQTTGSEQYF. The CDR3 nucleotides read TGCGCCAGCAGCCAAACTACAGGGTCCGAGCAGTACTTC.

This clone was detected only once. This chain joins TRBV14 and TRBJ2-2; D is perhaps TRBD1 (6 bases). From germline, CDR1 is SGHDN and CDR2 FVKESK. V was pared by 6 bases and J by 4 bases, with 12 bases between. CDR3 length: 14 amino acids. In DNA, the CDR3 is TGTGCCAGCAGGCAGACAGGTTCCACCGGGGAGCTGTTTTTT. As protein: CASRQTGSTGELFF.

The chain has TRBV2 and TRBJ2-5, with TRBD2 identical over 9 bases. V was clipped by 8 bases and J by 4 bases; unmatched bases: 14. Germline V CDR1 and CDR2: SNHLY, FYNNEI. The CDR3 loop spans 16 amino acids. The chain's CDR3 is CASSRAGGVDVETQYF. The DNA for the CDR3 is TGTGCCAGCTCCAGAGCGGGGGGCGTGGATGTAGAGACCCAGTACTTC.

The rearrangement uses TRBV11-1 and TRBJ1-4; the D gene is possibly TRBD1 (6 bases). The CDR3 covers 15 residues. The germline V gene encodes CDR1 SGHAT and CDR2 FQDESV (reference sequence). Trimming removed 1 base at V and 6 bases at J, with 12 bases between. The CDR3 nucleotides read TGTGCCAGCAGCTTAGGACAGGTTGAAGATGAAAAACTGTTTTTT. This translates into CASSLGQVEDEKLFF.

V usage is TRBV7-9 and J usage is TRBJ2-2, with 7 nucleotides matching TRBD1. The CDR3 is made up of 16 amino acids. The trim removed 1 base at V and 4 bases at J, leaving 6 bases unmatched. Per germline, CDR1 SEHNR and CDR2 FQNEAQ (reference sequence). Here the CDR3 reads CASSLGGGGTTGELFF. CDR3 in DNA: TGTGCCAGCAGCTTAGGAGGGGGCGGAACCACCGGGGAGCTGTTTTTT.

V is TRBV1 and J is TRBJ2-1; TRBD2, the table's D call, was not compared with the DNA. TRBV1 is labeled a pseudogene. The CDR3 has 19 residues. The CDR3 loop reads CTSSQPDVLAGAIYNEQFF. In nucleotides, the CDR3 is TGCACCAGCAGCCAACCGGACGTACTAGCGGGGGCTATCTACAATGAGCAGTTCTTC.

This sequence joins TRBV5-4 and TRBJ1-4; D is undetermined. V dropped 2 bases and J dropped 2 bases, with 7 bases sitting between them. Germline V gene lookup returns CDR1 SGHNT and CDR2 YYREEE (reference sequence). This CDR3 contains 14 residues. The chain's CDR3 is CASSLGLTNEKLFF. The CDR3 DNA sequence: TGTGCCAGCAGCTTAGGACTGACTAATGAAAAACTGTTTTTT.

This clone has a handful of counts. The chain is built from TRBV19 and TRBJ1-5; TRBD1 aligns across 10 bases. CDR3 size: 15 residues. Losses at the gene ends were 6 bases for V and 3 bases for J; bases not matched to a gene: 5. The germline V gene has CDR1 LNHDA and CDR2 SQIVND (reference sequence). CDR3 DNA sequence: TGTGCCAGTAGCTCAGGACAGGGGGTCAATCAGCCCCAGCATTTT. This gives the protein CASSSGQGVNQPQHF.

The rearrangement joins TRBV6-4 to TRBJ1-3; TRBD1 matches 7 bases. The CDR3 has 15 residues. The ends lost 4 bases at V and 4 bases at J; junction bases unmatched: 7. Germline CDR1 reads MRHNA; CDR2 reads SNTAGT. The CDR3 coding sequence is TGTGCCAGCAGTGTCGAACCGGGACAGGGAAACACCATATATTTT. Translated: CASSVEPGQGNTIYF.

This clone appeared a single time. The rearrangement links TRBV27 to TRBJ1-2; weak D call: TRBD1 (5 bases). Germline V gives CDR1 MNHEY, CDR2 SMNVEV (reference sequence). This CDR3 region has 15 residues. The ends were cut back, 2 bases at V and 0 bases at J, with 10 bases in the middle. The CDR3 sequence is CASSLRAGTNYGYTF. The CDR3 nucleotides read TGTGCCAGCAGTTTACGGGCAGGGACTAACTATGGCTACACCTTC.

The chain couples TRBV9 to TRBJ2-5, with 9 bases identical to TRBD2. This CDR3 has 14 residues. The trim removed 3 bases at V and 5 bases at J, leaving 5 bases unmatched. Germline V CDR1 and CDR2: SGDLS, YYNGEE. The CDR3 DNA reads TGTGCCAGCAGCGCCCCCAGCGGGGGGGAGACCCAGTACTTC. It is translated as CASSAPSGGETQYF.

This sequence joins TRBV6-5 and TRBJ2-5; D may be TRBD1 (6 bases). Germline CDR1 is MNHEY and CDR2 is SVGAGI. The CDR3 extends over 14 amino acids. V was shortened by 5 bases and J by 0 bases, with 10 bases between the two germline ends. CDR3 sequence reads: CASSQTGYQETQYF. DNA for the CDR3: TGTGCCAGCAGTCAAACAGGGTACCAAGAGACCCAGTACTTC.